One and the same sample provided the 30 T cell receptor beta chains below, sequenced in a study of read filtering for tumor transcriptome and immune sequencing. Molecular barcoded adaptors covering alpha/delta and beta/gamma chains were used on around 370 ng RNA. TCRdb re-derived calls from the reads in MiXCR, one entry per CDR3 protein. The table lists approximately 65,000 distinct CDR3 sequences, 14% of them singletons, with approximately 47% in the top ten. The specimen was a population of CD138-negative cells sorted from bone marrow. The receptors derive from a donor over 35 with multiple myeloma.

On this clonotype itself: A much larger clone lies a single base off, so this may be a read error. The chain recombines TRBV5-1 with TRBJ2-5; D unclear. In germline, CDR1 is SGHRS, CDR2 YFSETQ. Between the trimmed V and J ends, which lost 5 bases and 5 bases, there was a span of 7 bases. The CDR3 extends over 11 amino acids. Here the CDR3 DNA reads TGCGCCAGCAGACAAAGGGAGACCCAGTACTTC. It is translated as CASRQRETQYF.

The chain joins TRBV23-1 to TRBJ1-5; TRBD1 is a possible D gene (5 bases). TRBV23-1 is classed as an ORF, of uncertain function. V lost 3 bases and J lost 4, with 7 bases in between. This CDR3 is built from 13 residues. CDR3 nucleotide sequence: TGCGCCAGCAGTCAGTCAGGGAATCAGCCCCAGCATTTT. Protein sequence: CASSQSGNQPQHF.

The CDR3 loop reads CSALDLRGPGANVLTF. The CDR3 bases are TGCAGCGCCCTTGATCTGAGGGGGCCAGGGGCCAACGTCCTGACTTTC. The chain carries TRBV29-1 and TRBJ2-6; 7 bases line up with TRBD1. The CDR3 is 16 residues long. Germline V CDR1 and CDR2: SQVTM, ANQGSEA. V dropped 7 bases and J dropped 4; count of bases not matched to a gene: 13.

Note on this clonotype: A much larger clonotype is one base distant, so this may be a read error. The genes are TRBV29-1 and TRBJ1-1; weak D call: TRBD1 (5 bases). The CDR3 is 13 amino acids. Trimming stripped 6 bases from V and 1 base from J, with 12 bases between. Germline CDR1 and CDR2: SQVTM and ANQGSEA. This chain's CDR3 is CSVSGRSNTEAFF. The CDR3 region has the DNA TGCAGCGTATCAGGGAGGTCGAACACTGAAGCTTTCTTT.

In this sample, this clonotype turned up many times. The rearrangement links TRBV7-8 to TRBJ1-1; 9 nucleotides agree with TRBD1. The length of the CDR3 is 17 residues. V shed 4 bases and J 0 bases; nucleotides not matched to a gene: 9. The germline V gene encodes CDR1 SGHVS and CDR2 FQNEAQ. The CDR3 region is CASSSRTGDVMNTEAFF. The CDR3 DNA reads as TGTGCCAGCAGCTCGCGGACAGGGGACGTCATGAACACTGAAGCTTTCTTT.

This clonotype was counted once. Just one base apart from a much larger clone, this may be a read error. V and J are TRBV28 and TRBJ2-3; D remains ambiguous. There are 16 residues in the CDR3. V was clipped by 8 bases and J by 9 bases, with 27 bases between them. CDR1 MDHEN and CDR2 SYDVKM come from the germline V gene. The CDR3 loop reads CASGLRSHSVKATQYF. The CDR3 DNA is TGTGCCAGCGGGCTTCGGTCCCATAGTGTGAAAGCGACGCAGTATTTT. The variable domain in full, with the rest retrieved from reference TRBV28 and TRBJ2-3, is DVKVTQSSRYLVKRTGEKVFLECVQDMDHENMFWYRQDPGLGLRLIYFSYDVKMKEKGDIPEGYSVSREKKERFSLILESASTNQTSMYLCASGLRSHSVKATQYFGPGTRLTVL.

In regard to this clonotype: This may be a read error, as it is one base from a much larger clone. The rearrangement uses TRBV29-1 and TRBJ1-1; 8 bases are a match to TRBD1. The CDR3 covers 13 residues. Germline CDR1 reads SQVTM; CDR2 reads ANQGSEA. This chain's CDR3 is CSALGQVNTEALF. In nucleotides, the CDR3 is TGCAGCGCCTTGGGACAGGTGAACACTGAAGCTCTCTTT.

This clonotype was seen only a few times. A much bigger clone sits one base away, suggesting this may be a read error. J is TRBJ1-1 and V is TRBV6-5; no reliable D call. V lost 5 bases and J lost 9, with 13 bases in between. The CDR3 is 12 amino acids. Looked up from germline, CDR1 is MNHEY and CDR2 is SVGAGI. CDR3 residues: CASSPGLTKAFF. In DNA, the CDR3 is TGTGCCAGCAGTCCGGGTTTGACTAAAGCTTTCTTT.

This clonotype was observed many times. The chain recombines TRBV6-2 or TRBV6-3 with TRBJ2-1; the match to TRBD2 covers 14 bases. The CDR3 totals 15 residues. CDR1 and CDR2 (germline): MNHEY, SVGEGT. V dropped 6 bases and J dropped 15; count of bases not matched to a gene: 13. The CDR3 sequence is CASRPGTSGRMTPFF. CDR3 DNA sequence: TGTGCCAGCAGGCCCGGGACTAGCGGGAGAATGACCCCGTTCTTC.

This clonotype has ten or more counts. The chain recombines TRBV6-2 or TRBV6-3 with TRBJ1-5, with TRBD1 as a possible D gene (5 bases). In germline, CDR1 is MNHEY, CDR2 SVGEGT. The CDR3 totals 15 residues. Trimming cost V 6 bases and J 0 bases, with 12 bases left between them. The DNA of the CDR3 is TGTGCCAGCAGACCGCCGGGGCCTAGCAATCAGCCCCAGCATTTT. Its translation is CASRPPGPSNQPQHF.

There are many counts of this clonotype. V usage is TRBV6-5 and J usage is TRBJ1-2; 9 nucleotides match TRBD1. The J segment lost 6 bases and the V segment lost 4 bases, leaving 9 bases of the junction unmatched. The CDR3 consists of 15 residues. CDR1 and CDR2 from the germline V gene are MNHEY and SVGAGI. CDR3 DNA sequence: TGTGCCAGCAGTTCGACGCCACAGGGGGCAAATGGCTACACCTTC. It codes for CASSSTPQGANGYTF.

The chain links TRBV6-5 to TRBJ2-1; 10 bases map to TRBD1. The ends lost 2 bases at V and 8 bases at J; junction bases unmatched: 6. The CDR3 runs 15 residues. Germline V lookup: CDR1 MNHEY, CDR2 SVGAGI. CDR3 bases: TGTGCCAGCAGTTACGACAGGGGGCGATTACATGAGCAGTTCTTC. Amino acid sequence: CASSYDRGRLHEQFF.

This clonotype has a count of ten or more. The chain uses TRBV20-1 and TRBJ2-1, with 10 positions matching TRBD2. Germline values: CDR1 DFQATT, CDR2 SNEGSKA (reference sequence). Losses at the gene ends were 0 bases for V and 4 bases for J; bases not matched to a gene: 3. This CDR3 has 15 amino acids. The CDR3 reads CSAREAGGGYNEQFF. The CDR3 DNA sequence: TGCAGTGCTAGAGAAGCGGGAGGGGGTTACAATGAGCAGTTCTTC.

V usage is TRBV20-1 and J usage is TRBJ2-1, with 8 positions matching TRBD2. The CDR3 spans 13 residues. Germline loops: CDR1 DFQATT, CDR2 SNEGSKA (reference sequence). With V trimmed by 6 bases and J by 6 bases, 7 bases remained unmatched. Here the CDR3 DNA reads TGCAGTGCCTGGACTAGCATGGCCAATGAGCAGTTCTTC. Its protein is CSAWTSMANEQFF.

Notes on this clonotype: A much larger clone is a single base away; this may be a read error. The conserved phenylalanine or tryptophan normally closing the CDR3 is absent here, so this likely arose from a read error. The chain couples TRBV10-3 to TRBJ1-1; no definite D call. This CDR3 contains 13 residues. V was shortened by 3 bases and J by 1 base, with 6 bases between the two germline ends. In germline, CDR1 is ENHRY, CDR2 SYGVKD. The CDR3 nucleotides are TGTGCCATCAGTGAAGGACCGAACACTGAAGCTTTCTCT. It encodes CAISEGPNTEAFS.

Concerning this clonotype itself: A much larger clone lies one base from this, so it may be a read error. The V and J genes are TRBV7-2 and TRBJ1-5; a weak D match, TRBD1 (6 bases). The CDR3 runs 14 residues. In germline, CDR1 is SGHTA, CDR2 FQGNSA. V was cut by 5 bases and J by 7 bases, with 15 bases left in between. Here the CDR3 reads CTSSIRRGNQPQHF. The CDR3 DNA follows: TGTACCAGCAGCATCCGCAGGGGAAACCAGCCCCAGCATTTT. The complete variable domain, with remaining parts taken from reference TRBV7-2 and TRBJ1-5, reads GAGVSQSPSNKVTEKGKDVELRCDPISGHTALYWYRQSLGQGLEFLIYFQGNSAPDKSGLPSDRFSAERTGGSVSTLTIQRTQQEDSAVYLCTSSIRRGNQPQHFGDGTRLSIL.

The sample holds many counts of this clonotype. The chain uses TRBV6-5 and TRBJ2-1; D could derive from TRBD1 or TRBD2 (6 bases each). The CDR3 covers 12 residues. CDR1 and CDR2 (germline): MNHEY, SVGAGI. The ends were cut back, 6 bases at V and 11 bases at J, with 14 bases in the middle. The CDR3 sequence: CASSHGGRKQFF. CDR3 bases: TGTGCCAGCAGCCACGGGGGCCGGAAGCAGTTCTTC.

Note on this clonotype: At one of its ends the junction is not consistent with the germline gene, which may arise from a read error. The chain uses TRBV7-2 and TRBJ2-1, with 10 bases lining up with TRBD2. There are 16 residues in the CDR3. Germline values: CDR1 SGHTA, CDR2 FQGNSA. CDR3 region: CAGSLDWTSGNNEQFF. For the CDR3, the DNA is TGTGCCGGCAGCTTAGATTGGACTAGCGGTAACAATGAGCAGTTCTTC.

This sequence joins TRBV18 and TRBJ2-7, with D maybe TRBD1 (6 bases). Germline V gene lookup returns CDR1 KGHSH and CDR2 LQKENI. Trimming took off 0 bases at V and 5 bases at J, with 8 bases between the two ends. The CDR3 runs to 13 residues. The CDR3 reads CASSPPNRDEQYF. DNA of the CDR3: TGTGCCAGCTCACCACCGAACAGGGACGAGCAGTACTTC.

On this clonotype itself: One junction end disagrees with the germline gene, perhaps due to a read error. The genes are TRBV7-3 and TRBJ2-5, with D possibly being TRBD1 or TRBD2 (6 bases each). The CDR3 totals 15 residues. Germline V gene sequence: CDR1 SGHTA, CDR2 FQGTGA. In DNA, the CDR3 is TGTGCCAGCAGCTTAGACGCGGGACACCAAGAGACCCAGGACTTC. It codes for CASSLDAGHQETQDF.

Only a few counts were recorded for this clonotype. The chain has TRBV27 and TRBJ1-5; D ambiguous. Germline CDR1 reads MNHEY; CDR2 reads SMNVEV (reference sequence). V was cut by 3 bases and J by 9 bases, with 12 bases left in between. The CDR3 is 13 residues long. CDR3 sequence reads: CASSLGLNGPQHF. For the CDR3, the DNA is TGTGCCAGCAGTTTGGGCCTTAATGGGCCCCAGCATTTT.

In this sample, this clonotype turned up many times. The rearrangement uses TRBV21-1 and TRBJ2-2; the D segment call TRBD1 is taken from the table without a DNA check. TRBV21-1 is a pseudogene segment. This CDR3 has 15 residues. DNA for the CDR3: TGTGCCAGCAATCGGACAGGGGGTAACACCGGGGAGCTGTTTTTT. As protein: CASNRTGGNTGELFF.

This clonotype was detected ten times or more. In DNA, the CDR3 is TGCGCCAGCAGCTTGGAGGGGACAGGGGGCAAGGGGACTGAAGCTTTCTTT. It codes for CASSLEGTGGKGTEAFF. This chain links TRBV5-1 with TRBJ1-1; 12 bases align to TRBD1. Unmatched junction bases numbered 8, after V lost 0 bases and J lost 5 bases. The CDR3 extends over 17 amino acids. Germline V CDR1 and CDR2: SGHRS, YFSETQ. The variable domain in full, with the rest retrieved from reference TRBV5-1 and TRBJ1-1, is KAGVTQTPRYLIKTRGQQVTLSCSPISGHRSVSWYQQTPGQGLQFLFEYFSETQRNKGNFPGRFSGRQFSNSRSEMNVSTLELGDSALYLCASSLEGTGGKGTEAFFGQGTRLTVV.

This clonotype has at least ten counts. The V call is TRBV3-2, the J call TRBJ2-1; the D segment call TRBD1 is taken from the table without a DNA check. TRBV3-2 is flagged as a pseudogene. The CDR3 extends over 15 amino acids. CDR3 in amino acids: CASSRASGALNEQFF. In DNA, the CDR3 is TGTGCCAGCAGCCGAGCCTCGGGGGCTCTCAATGAGCAGTTCTTC.

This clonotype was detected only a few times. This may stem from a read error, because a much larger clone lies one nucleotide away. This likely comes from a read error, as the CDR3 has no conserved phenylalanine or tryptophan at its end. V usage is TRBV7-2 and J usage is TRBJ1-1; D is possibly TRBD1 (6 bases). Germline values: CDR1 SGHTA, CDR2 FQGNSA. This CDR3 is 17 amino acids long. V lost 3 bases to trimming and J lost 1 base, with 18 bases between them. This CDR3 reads CASSFGVIGGRNTEAFS. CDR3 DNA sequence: TGTGCCAGCAGCTTTGGGGTAATAGGGGGGCGGAACACTGAAGCTTTCTCT.

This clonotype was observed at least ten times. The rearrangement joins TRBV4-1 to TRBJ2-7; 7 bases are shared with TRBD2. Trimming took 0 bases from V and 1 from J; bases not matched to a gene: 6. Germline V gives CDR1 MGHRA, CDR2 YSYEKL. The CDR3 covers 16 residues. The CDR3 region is CASSQDPAGLSYEQYF. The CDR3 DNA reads TGCGCCAGCAGCCAAGATCCAGCGGGACTATCCTACGAGCAGTACTTC.

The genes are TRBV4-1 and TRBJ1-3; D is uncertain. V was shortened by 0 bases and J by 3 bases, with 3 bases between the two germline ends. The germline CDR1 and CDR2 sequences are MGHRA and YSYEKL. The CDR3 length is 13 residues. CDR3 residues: CASSQEGGNTIYF. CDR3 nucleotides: TGCGCCAGCAGCCAAGAAGGTGGAAACACCATATATTTT.

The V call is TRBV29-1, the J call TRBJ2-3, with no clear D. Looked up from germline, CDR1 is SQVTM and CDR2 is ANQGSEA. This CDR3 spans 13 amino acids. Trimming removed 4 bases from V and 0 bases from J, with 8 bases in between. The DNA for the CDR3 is TGCAGCGTTGGCAGGTCTAGCACAGATACGCAGTATTTT. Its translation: CSVGRSSTDTQYF.

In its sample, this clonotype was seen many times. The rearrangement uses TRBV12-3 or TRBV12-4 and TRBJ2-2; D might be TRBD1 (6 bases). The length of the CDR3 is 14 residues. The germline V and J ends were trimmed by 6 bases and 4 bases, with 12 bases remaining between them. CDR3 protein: CASSPGQSTGELFF. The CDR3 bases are TGTGCCAGCAGCCCCGGACAGTCCACCGGGGAGCTGTTTTTT.

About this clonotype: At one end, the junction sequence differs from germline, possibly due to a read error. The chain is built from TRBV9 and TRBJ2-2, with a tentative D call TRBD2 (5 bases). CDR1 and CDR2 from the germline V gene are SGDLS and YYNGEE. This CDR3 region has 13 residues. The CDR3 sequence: CASSADPTGEPFF. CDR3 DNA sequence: TGTGCCAGCAGCGCGGACCCAACCGGGGAGCCGTTTTTT.